Following are 31 T cell receptor beta chains from one sample sequenced in a study of T cell clonality in common variable immunodeficiency. Whole-study findings and limits: Reportedly, TCR beta sequences from common variable immunodeficiency showed fewer deletions and N-nucleotide insertions.

Their antigens remain unidentified. Clones were sequenced by immunoSEQ multiplex PCR, and TCRdb holds only the in-frame ones, with some missing. This sample has about 19,000 clones, each found more than once. Sequencing was done on a sample of peripheral blood mononuclear cells. Receptors were obtained from a human donor with common variable immunodeficiency.

For this clone: The read ends 3 residues early relative to the CDR3; the germline J gene fills the gap. V and J are TRBV19 and TRBJ2-7, with a weak D call TRBD2 (5 bases). Trimming stripped 6 bases from V and 3 bases from J, with 9 bases between. This CDR3 contains 12 residues. Germline loops: CDR1 LNHDA, CDR2 SQIVND (reference sequence). The CDR3 DNA, read in part, is TGTGCCAGTAGGGACTGGGACTACGAG. Translation: CASRDWDYE. In full, the CDR3 is CASRDWDYEQYF.

The CDR3 DNA, read in part, is TGTGCCAGCAGCCCAGCCCTACAGGGGGCAGAA. Translated, it gives CASSPALQGAE. The whole CDR3 protein reads CASSPALQGAEAFF. This rearrangement joins TRBV7-2 to TRBJ1-1, with 9 positions matching TRBD1. Read sequence stops 3 residues before the CDR3 end, and the germline J gene provides the missing end. In germline, CDR1 is SGHTA, CDR2 FQGNSA. The CDR3 contains 14 residues.

Only a few counts were recorded for this clone. The CDR3 end lies 3 residues beyond the end of the read and is filled in from the germline J gene. The chain carries TRBV7-6 and TRBJ2-7; 8 bases map to TRBD1. This CDR3 is built from 13 residues. From germline, CDR1 is SGHVS and CDR2 FNYEAQ. V was pared by 3 bases and J by 5 bases, with 3 bases of the junction left unmatched. The sequenced part of the CDR3 DNA is TGTGCCAGCAGCTTGGACAGGGCCAACGAG. Translation: CASSLDRANE. The full CDR3 reads CASSLDRANEQYF.

With regard to this clone: The sequenced fragment ends 3 residues before the CDR3 boundary, so the rest is inferred from the germline J gene. The J gene is TRBJ2-7, the V gene TRBV7-6; no clear D. CDR1 SGHVS and CDR2 FNYEAQ come from the germline V gene. The CDR3 covers 14 residues. Trimming cost V 1 base and J 0 bases, with 7 bases left between them. CDR3 DNA, as far as it was read: TGTGCCAGCAGCTTAGGGCACAGCTCCTACGAG. Its translation is CASSLGHSSYE. The full CDR3 protein reads CASSLGHSSYEQYF.

Comments on this clone: The CDR3 end falls 3 residues outside the read, so it is completed with the germline J gene. This chain joins TRBV7-6 and TRBJ1-6; D is unclear. V was trimmed by 6 bases and J by 0 bases, leaving 15 bases between them. This CDR3 contains 17 residues. In germline, CDR1 is SGHVS, CDR2 FNYEAQ. CDR3 amino acids: CASREMTASSYNSPLHF. CDR3 DNA (partial): TGTGCCAGCAGAGAAATGACCGCTAGCTCCTATAATTCACCC.

This clone appeared a few times. The sequenced fragment ends 3 residues before the CDR3 boundary, so the rest is inferred from the germline J gene. The chain uses TRBV19 and TRBJ2-4; TRBD1 aligns across 7 bases. The length of the CDR3 is 17 residues. Germline assignment: CDR1 LNHDA and CDR2 SQIVND (reference sequence). The junction had 11 bases not matched to a gene; V was cut back by 6 bases and J by 0 bases. The CDR3 reads CASSPKVGGEAKNIQYF. The sequenced CDR3 bases are TGTGCCAGTAGCCCCAAGGTAGGGGGCGAAGCCAAAAACATT.

This clone has only a few counts. The CDR3 end is not reached by the read, which stops 3 residues before it; the germline J gene fills it in. The rearrangement joins TRBV2 to TRBJ1-2; D is possibly TRBD1 (6 bases). Germline CDR1 SNHLY, CDR2 FYNNEI. The CDR3 is 12 amino acids. Incomplete CDR3 DNA: TGTGCCAGCACTAATGGGGGCCGGGGC. Translated, it gives CASTNGGRG. The whole CDR3 protein is CASTNGGRGYTF.

This clone was seen many times. The read terminates 3 residues before the CDR3 end, so the remaining end is supplied by the germline J gene. The V and J genes are TRBV5-1 and TRBJ1-1; 7 bases match TRBD1. Trimming took 3 bases from V and 3 from J; bases not matched to a gene: 2. Germline assignment: CDR1 SGHRS and CDR2 YFSETQ. The CDR3 has 13 residues. The CDR3 bases that were read are TGCGCCAGCAGCTCTGACAGGGACACTGAA. It codes for CASSSDRDTE. The whole CDR3 region reads CASSSDRDTEAFF.

About this clone: With the read ending 3 residues before the CDR3 end, the germline J gene is used to fill in that end. The chain joins TRBV7-2 to TRBJ2-3; 10 nucleotides agree with TRBD2. The V segment lost 5 bases and the J segment 7 bases; nucleotides outside the gene matches: 9. CDR3 length: 15 residues. In germline, CDR1 is SGHTA, CDR2 FQGNSA. The sequenced part of the CDR3 DNA is TGTGCCAGCAGCATTGCCTCTAGCGGGGGTAATACG. Its protein is CASSIASSGGNT. The entire CDR3 sequence reads CASSIASSGGNTQYF.

This clone was seen a few times. The CDR3 reads CASSPQIREAFF. The CDR3 DNA, read in part, is TGTGCCAGCTCACCCCAGATAAGAGAA. V is TRBV18 and J is TRBJ1-1; the D is unclear. The CDR3 end lies 3 residues beyond the end of the read and is filled in from the germline J gene. The CDR3 is 12 amino acids. Germline-derived CDR1 and CDR2 are KGHSH and LQKENI.

This clone was seen ten or more times. The sequence runs out 3 residues before the end of the CDR3; the remainder is reconstructed from the germline J gene. This chain uses TRBV6-2 or TRBV6-3 with TRBJ1-1; D is unresolved. The CDR3 is 13 amino acids. Germline V gives CDR1 MNHEY, CDR2 SVGEGT. Deletions cut 2 bases from V and 5 bases from J, with 9 bases between. CDR3 DNA (partial): TGTGCCAGCAGTTACACTTCAAGTACTGAA. Its protein product is CASSYTSSTE. The whole CDR3 reads CASSYTSSTEAFF.

The sample holds many counts of this clone. From the germline J gene comes the end of the CDR3, since the read stops 3 residues before it. This rearrangement joins TRBV5-1 to TRBJ1-3; D is possibly TRBD1 (6 bases). Germline V CDR1 and CDR2: SGHRS, YFSETQ. The CDR3 totals 13 residues. The germline V and J ends were trimmed by 2 bases and 7 bases, with 10 bases remaining between them. Here the CDR3 reads CASSLSGENTIYF. The CDR3 DNA, read in part, is TGCGCCAGCAGCTTATCAGGGGAGAACACC.

This clone was seen a few times. The sequence runs out 3 residues before the end of the CDR3; the remainder is reconstructed from the germline J gene. This chain joins TRBV6-2 or TRBV6-3 and TRBJ2-7; TRBD2 matches at 13 bases. In germline, CDR1 is MNHEY, CDR2 SVGEGT. There are 16 residues in the CDR3. Germline trimming cut 2 bases from V and 6 bases from J; bases unmatched to any gene: 7. CDR3 bases read: TGTGCCAGCAGTTACGAAGGACTAGCGGGAGTCGCCGAG. Protein sequence: CASSYEGLAGVAE. The whole CDR3 protein is CASSYEGLAGVAEQYF.

This clone was observed a few times. The read ends 3 residues before the CDR3 terminus; that terminus is restored from the germline J gene. V usage is TRBV30 and J usage is TRBJ2-5; 8 nucleotides match TRBD2. CDR1 and CDR2 from the germline V gene are GTSNPN and SVGIG (reference sequence). The CDR3 has 12 amino acids. The V and J ends lost 4 bases and 2 bases, in that order; junction bases with no gene match: 0. The CDR3 loop reads CAWTSGQETQYF. The CDR3 bases that were read are TGTGCCTGGACTAGCGGGCAAGAGACC.

As concerns this clone: The CDR3 end falls 3 residues outside the read, so it is completed with the germline J gene. This chain connects TRBV7-2 to TRBJ2-5; a possible D gene is TRBD1 (6 bases). This CDR3 has 15 amino acids. Germline V CDR1 and CDR2: SGHTA, FQGNSA. V dropped 2 bases and J dropped 4 bases, with 14 bases sitting between them. CDR3 DNA (partial): TGTGCCAGCAGCTTATCTTTGGGGACATTAGAGACC. Protein product: CASSLSLGTLET. The full CDR3 is CASSLSLGTLETQYF.

This clone was seen a handful of times. This chain's CDR3 is CASSSASGHYEQYF. The CDR3 DNA, read in part, is TGTGCCAGTAGTTCGGCTAGCGGGCACTACGAG. The chain is built from TRBV19 and TRBJ2-7; TRBD2 matches 8 bases. The read gets to within 3 residues of the CDR3 end, and the germline J gene fills in the rest. The CDR3 runs to 14 residues. Germline CDR1 is LNHDA and CDR2 is SQIVND (reference sequence). The trim removed 5 bases at V and 3 bases at J, leaving 6 bases unmatched.

There are a few counts of this clone. The read terminates 3 residues before the CDR3 end, so the remaining end is supplied by the germline J gene. The chain uses TRBV30 and TRBJ2-7, with D perhaps matching TRBD2 (6 bases). V shed 0 bases and J shed 3 bases, with 12 bases lying between them. The length of the CDR3 is 14 residues. Germline V gene data show CDR1 as GTSNPN and CDR2 as SVGIG (reference sequence). The sequenced part of the CDR3 DNA is TGTGCCTGGAGTGTACGGGGGACCAACTACGAG. Protein sequence: CAWSVRGTNYE. The complete CDR3 sequence is CAWSVRGTNYEQYF. Full variable domain (missing parts from reference TRBV30 and TRBJ2-7): SQTIHQWPATLVQPVGSPLSLECTVEGTSNPNLYWYRQAAGRGLQLLFYSVGIGQISSEVPQNLSASRPQDRQFILSSKKLLLSDSGFYLCAWSVRGTNYEQYFGPGTRLTVT.

In this sample, this clone is medium-sized. The read ends 3 residues before the CDR3 terminus; that terminus is restored from the germline J gene. V usage is TRBV12-3 or TRBV12-4 and J usage is TRBJ2-1; 8 nucleotides agree with TRBD1. The CDR3 is 13 amino acids. Trimming removed 6 bases from V and 7 bases from J; junction bases left unmatched: 5. CDR3 sequence: CASRRTGYNEQFF. The CDR3 bases that were read are TGTGCCAGCAGACGGACAGGGTATAATGAG.

Worth noting for this clone: The CDR3 goes on 3 residues after the read ends, and that part is filled in from the germline J gene. This chain links TRBV5-1 with TRBJ2-7; perhaps TRBD1 as D (7 bases). From germline, CDR1 is SGHRS and CDR2 YFSETQ. This CDR3 contains 14 residues. The V and J ends lost 4 bases and 2 bases respectively, with 13 bases between them. The sequenced part of the CDR3 DNA is TGCGCCAGCAGCCGGGACAGACTAGCCTACGAG. Its translation is CASSRDRLAYE. The whole CDR3 region reads CASSRDRLAYEQYF.

This clone turned up a few times. Read coverage stops 3 residues before the CDR3 terminus; the germline J gene supplies the remainder. The rearrangement links TRBV19 to TRBJ2-1, with D possibly matching TRBD2 (5 bases). CDR1 and CDR2 (germline): LNHDA, SQIVND (reference sequence). There are 14 residues in the CDR3. V dropped 5 bases and J dropped 8 bases, with 16 bases sitting between them. The CDR3 sequence is CASSFFLELDEQFF. CDR3 DNA, as far as it was read: TGTGCCAGTAGTTTCTTCCTGGAACTAGATGAG.

In regard to this clone: The read terminates 3 residues before the CDR3 end, so the remaining end is supplied by the germline J gene. The rearrangement links TRBV30 to TRBJ2-7, with 9 bases aligning to TRBD1. The V gene's germline CDR1 is GTSNPN and CDR2 SVGIG (reference sequence). J was trimmed by 1 base and V by 5 bases; bases with no gene match: 3. The CDR3 is 13 amino acids. The chain's CDR3 is CAWGQGSSYEQYF. The CDR3 bases that were read are TGTGCCTGGGGACAGGGGTCATCCTACGAG.

Details on this clone: The read finishes 3 residues shy of the CDR3 end, and the germline J gene is used to complete it. The genes are TRBV7-2 and TRBJ2-5, with TRBD2 matching over 9 bases. CDR1 and CDR2 from the germline V gene are SGHTA and FQGNSA. The CDR3 spans 15 residues. V was clipped by 4 bases and J by 5 bases; unmatched bases: 8. The part of the CDR3 DNA that was read is TGTGCCAGCAGCTCTAGCGGGACGTCTGGGGAGACC. Protein: CASSSSGTSGET. The whole CDR3 sequence reads CASSSSGTSGETQYF.

This clone was counted between two and nine times. The CDR3 end is not reached by the read, which stops 3 residues before it; the germline J gene fills it in. The chain carries TRBV7-9 and TRBJ2-2; D is perhaps TRBD2 (6 bases). V lost 9 bases to trimming and J lost 3 bases, with 8 bases between them. Germline V lookup: CDR1 SEHNR, CDR2 FQNEAQ (reference sequence). The length of the CDR3 is 12 residues. The CDR3 is CARLADTGELFF. Partial CDR3 DNA: TGTGCCAGACTAGCTGACACCGGGGAG.

This clone was recorded a few times. The CDR3 goes on 3 residues after the read ends, and that part is filled in from the germline J gene. The V call is TRBV30, the J call TRBJ2-3, with 8 bases matching TRBD2. Trimming cost V 3 bases and J 6 bases; bases outside gene matches: 14. Germline assignment: CDR1 GTSNPN and CDR2 SVGIG (reference sequence). CDR3 size: 16 residues. Partial CDR3 DNA: TGTGCCTGGAGCCTCAGTCAGGCGGGGGGACCTGATACG. It encodes CAWSLSQAGGPDT. The entire CDR3 is CAWSLSQAGGPDTQYF.

With regard to this clone: The DNA ends 3 residues before the CDR3 does, and the rest of the CDR3 is filled in from the germline J gene. The V gene is TRBV7-9, the J gene TRBJ2-2; D call uncertain. The CDR3 is 13 amino acids. Trimming removed 5 bases from V and 4 bases from J, with 8 bases in between. Germline V gene data show CDR1 as SEHNR and CDR2 as FQNEAQ (reference sequence). CDR3 DNA, as far as it was read: TGTGCCAGCAGCATCGTACTCACCGGGGAG. Its translation: CASSIVLTGE. The whole CDR3 protein is CASSIVLTGELFF. Together with reference TRBV7-9 and TRBJ2-2, the CDR3 gives the full variable domain: DTGVSQNPRHKITKRGQNVTFRCDPISEHNRLYWYRQTLGQGPEFLTYFQNEAQLEKSRLLSDRFSAERPKGSFSTLEIQRTEQGDSAMYLCASSIVLTGELFFGEGSRLTVL.

This clone came up a few times. Sequencing ends 3 residues short of the CDR3 end; the germline J gene provides the rest. The V call is TRBV2, the J call TRBJ1-6, with 9 bases aligning to TRBD1. Trimming cost V 10 bases and J 9 bases; bases outside gene matches: 7. The CDR3 has 13 residues. CDR1 and CDR2 (germline): SNHLY, FYNNEI. Partial CDR3 DNA: TGTGCCACGAACAGGGGGCAGGGTTCACCC. Translation: CATNRGQGSP. The whole CDR3 sequence is CATNRGQGSPLHF.

This clone was detected ten times or more. The CDR3 is cut off 3 residues early in the read; its end comes from the germline J gene. The chain recombines TRBV19 with TRBJ2-2, with 8 positions matching TRBD2. This CDR3 has 15 amino acids. V trimming: 4 bases; J trimming: 5 bases; junction bases outside the gene matches: 6. Germline V CDR1 and CDR2: LNHDA, SQIVND (reference sequence). CDR3 loop: CASSRTSGRTGELFF. The part of the CDR3 DNA that was read is TGTGCCAGTAGTAGGACCAGCGGGAGAACCGGGGAG.

For this clone: The CDR3 end is not reached by the read, which stops 3 residues before it; the germline J gene fills it in. The chain combines TRBV18 with TRBJ1-1, with D perhaps matching TRBD1 (6 bases). The CDR3 loop spans 12 amino acids. The germline CDR1 and CDR2 sequences are KGHSH and LQKENI. The part of the CDR3 DNA that was read is TGTGCCAGCTCACCTCCTAGTCAGGGG. Translated, it gives CASSPPSQG. The full CDR3 protein is CASSPPSQGAFF.

The CDR3 bases that were read are TGTGCCAGCAGCTTAATGGCGAACACTGAA. Amino acids: CASSLMANTE. The full CDR3 is CASSLMANTEAFF. This chain connects TRBV7-3 to TRBJ1-1, with D hard to call. With the read ending 3 residues before the CDR3 end, the germline J gene is used to fill in that end. Germline CDR1 is SGHTA and CDR2 is FQGTGA. Trimming removed 1 base from V and 1 base from J, with 4 bases in between. The CDR3 is made up of 13 amino acids.

This clone was picked up a small number of times. The read terminates 3 residues before the CDR3 end, so the remaining end is supplied by the germline J gene. The chain recombines TRBV19 with TRBJ1-2; maybe TRBD1 (6 bases). This CDR3 is built from 17 residues. The germline V gene has CDR1 LNHDA and CDR2 SQIVND (reference sequence). With 10 bases removed from V and 5 bases from J, the gap between germline ends came to 29 bases. CDR3 protein: CAMTRANRTALDYGYTF. The covered CDR3 bases are TGTGCCATGACACGAGCAAACAGGACAGCCCTCGATTATGGC.

As regards this clone: The CDR3 goes on 3 residues after the read ends, and that part is filled in from the germline J gene. The rearrangement links TRBV2 to TRBJ2-1; D call uncertain. Germline assignment: CDR1 SNHLY and CDR2 FYNNEI. The CDR3 covers 19 residues. Trimming pared 4 bases from V and 1 base from J, leaving 23 bases between. This CDR3 is CASSGRVLIAGGSYNEQFF. Partial CDR3 DNA: TGTGCCAGCAGTGGAAGGGTTTTAATTGCTGGTGGTTCCTACAATGAG. The full variable domain, rest sourced from reference TRBV2 and TRBJ2-1, is EPEVTQTPSHQVTQMGQEVILRCVPISNHLYFYWYRQILGQKVEFLVSFYNNEISEKSEIFDDQFSVERPDGSNFTLKIRSTKLEDSAMYFCASSGRVLIAGGSYNEQFFGPGTRLTVL.